This T cell receptor beta chain emerged from a study of human T cells and chemical hapten exposure (dated by TCRdb to about 2021). Describing the broader study: Libraries were combined into a pool for sequencing, and differences in TCR yield between samples came mainly from small differences in library volumes within the pool. Each blood RNA sample was used to sequence both TCR alpha and TCR beta chains. The study tracked peripheral blood TCR repertoire changes in vivo during primary and secondary sensitization to the hapten diphenylcyclopropenone (DPC) in alopecia patients.

Receptor libraries were prepared by 5' RACE. TCRdb shows the sequencer as Illumina MiSeq. During library preparation, unique molecular identifiers were attached to individual cDNA molecules so that TCRs could be counted in a quantitative, reproducible way. As for the authors' bioinformatics: The median number of TCRs per sample was some 100,000, ranging from about 20,000 to 690,600. The Decombinator software suite was used to annotate V, J and CDR3 in the TCR reads. To make PS versus PT1 abundance plots, every sample was subsampled to the same number of TCRs (28,000). TCRs were defined as expanded if absent before sensitization and observed at least eight times at the 2-week time point. TCRdb trimmed the raw reads at Q25, called clones with MiXCR and kept productive beta chains. Rows with a matching CDR3 protein are joined into one entry that keeps the most common DNA and genes. The V and J calls reflect TCRdb's pipeline rather than the authors' work. A total of about 140,000 distinct CDR3 sequences appear in this sample, roughly 4% of them only once. Clones ranked in the top ten supply around 1.5% of the sample.

This clonotype came up a few times. What antigen it recognizes has not been identified. Per-base qualities were not stored, and no clone one base away is much larger. The CDR3 runs 14 amino acids, cysteine and phenylalanine included. The retained sequence is limited to the CDR3, 42 bases, with the frame set at the first base. Looking up the germline V gene yields CDR1 KGHDR and CDR2 SFDVKD. Between the V and J ends, shortened by 4 bases and 7 bases respectively, the junction contains 12 bases. General study outcomes and caveats: Repeated subsampling changed both the strength of the expansion versus patch-test correlation and the threshold at which that correlation became significant. The number of TCRs above 1 in 1000 frequency did not change with DPC sensitization; there was no evidence of global repertoire structure alterations.

Unfractionated whole blood was collected in Tempus Blood RNA tubes, and total RNA was extracted from that blood. About five healthy volunteers were used as TCR sequencing controls and were bled at day 0, 2 weeks and 6 weeks. Recombination joined TRBV24-1 with TRBJ1-4; confidence is insufficient to name the D gene. This TCR was sampled from a female donor in good health. The CDR3 protein sequence reads: CATSDSGAGEKLFF. The sequence in DNA is TGTGCCACCAGTGACTCGGGAGCAGGTGAAAAACTGTTTTTT.